This TCR beta chain stems from a study of siplizumab effects on memory and regulatory T cells. Study results and limitations: Alloreactive sequences that could be traced to unstimulated CD4+ memory cells showed a significant reduction under siplizumab. Under siplizumab, an average around 64% of mappable alloreactive CD4+ clones were Treg-derived, compared with over 25% in controls. Naive T cells appeared more diverse than memory cells and seemed to be major alloresponse contributors. Neither a naive nor a memory phenotype was assignable to roughly 80-96% of proliferating CD4+ or CD8+ clones.

CDR3 length: 16 residues. V dropped 0 bases and J dropped 4 bases, with 15 bases sitting between them. Germline lookup yields CDR1 MGHRA and CDR2 YSYEKL. Here immunoSEQ multiplex PCR was the method, and the copy in TCRdb shows in-frame clones only, minus some. The table lists more than 85,000 clones, around 92% of them singletons, with around 0.68% in the top ten. As concerns this clone: Its antigen remains unidentified.

The gene calls are TRBV4-1 and TRBJ2-5; D unclear. The sequencing input was Tregs sorted from blood. This TCR derives from a human donor in good health. Here the CDR3 reads CASSQDGNRRRETQYF. The CDR3 DNA follows: TGCGCCAGCAGCCAAGATGGGAATAGACGTAGAGAGACCCAGTACTTC.